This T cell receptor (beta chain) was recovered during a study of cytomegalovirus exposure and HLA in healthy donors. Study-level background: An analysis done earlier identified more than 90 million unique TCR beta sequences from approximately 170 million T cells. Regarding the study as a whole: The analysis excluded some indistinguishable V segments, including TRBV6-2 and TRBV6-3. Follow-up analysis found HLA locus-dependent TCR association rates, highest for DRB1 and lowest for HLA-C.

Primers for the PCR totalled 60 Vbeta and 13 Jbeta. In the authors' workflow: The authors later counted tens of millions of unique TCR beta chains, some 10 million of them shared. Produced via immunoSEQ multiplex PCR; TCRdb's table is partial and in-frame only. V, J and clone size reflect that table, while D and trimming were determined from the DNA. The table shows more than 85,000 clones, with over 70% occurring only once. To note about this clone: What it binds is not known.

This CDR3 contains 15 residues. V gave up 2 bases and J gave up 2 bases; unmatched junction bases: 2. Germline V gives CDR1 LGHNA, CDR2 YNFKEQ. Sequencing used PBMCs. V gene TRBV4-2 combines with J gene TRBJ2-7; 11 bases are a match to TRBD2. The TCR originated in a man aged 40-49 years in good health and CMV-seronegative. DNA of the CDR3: TGTGCCAGCAGCCAACTTAGCGGGGGGGCCTACGAGCAGTACTTC. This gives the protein CASSQLSGGAYEQYF.